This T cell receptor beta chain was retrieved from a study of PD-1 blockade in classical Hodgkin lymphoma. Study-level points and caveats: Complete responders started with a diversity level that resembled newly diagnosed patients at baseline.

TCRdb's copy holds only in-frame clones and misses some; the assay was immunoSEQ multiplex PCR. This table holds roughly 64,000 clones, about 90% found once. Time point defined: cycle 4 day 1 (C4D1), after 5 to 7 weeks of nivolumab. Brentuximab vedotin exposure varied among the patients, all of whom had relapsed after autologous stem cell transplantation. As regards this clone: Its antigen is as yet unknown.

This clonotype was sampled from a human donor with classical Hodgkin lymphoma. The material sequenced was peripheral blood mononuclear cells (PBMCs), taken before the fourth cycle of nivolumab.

The CDR3 sequence: CAISATGSYEQYF. CDR3 DNA sequence: TGTGCCATCAGTGCGACAGGGTCCTACGAGCAGTACTTC. The J gene is TRBJ2-7, the V gene TRBV10-3; 7 bases are shared with TRBD1. V trimming: 4 bases; J trimming: 1 base; junction bases outside the gene matches: 1. In germline, CDR1 is ENHRY, CDR2 SYGVKD. The CDR3 is made up of 13 amino acids.